The sequence of this T cell receptor (beta chain) was determined in a study of blood T cell repertoires in COVID-19 (dated by TCRdb to about 2020). Regarding the study in general: Samples from collaborators originated in the United States, Italy and Spain and spanned both the acute and convalescent phases of COVID-19. The prospective study material was composed of cDNA or gDNA derived from T cells, B-cell-depleted T cells, or PBMCs. Subjects who had been exposed to COVID-19, were actively infected with it, or had recovered from it provided the deeply sampled blood TCRbeta repertoires that made up the dataset. The repertoires were made available in a free public database intended to serve as a resource for research on the immune response to SARS-CoV-2. The samples were drawn from two sources: the first 160 participants of the ongoing ImmuneRACE study, and some 1,300 subjects contributed by 6 global collaborators. Nearly every sample came with metadata listing a de-identified subject ID, COVID-19 status, age in years and sex. Where available, HLA class I and class II types were taken from metadata supplied by the sample provider and were not determined by assay-based typing. What the authors observed across the whole study: How much clinical and demographic metadata was included differed by source and by participant, and the metadata was provided uncurated.

The immunoSEQ Assay, a bias-controlled multiplex PCR, was used to amplify TCRbeta CDR3 regions from genomic DNA. Per the original workflow: Nucleated cell counts per sample were estimated from amplification of reference gene primers within the assay. To quantify the absolute abundance of each unique TCRbeta CDR3 rearrangement, sequence reads were collapsed and filtered. For each sample, productive Simpson clonality was calculated as the square root of Simpson's diversity index across productive rearrangements. In TCRdb, the immuneACCESS table is reduced to in-frame sequences with V and J assigned. These tables do not hold every clone; where another copy was compared, an unresolved V gene accounts for under half, and the others remain unexplained. V and J calls and clone size are copied from that table; D and trimming were computed from the DNA. The sample data list 35,000 to 45,000 clones, and approximately 83% of these were observed just once. Approximately 5.4% of the sample is held by the ten biggest clonotypes.

Reading from cysteine to phenylalanine, the CDR3 counts 13 amino acids. Just the 39-base CDR3 DNA is kept, in frame starting at base 1. The germline V gene (reference sequence) yields SEHNR for CDR1 and FQNEAQ for CDR2. The junction carries 21 bases between V and J, which are trimmed by 11 bases and 7 bases respectively. This clone came up a few times. Its antigen target is currently unknown. No base quality information exists; no much larger clone differs at one position. Collaborating institutions collected whole blood in K2EDTA tubes following their own protocols. For TCRbeta analysis, collaborators shipped samples as frozen whole blood, isolated PBMCs, or DNA extracted from either of those sample types.

Sequencing used peripheral blood. This receptor was taken from a man aged 40-49 years with active COVID-19. The chain joins TRBV7-9 to TRBJ2-7; the D segment could be TRBD1, given 6 matching bases. Here is the DNA: TGTGCCGGACAGATTGGCAGGGGTGGAGAGCAGTACTTC. Translated, it gives CAGQIGRGGEQYF.